The 26 T cell receptor beta chains presented below share a single source sample, sequenced in a study of T-cell memory formation after mild COVID-19. One entry per CDR3 protein, called by TCRdb with MiXCR from the 5' RACE reads. The sample comprises 200,000 or so distinct CDR3 sequences, 9.5% of which are singletons, and around 3.4% rests with the top ten. The sequenced sample consisted of PBMCs or a T cell subset sorted from them (not recorded which). Source of these receptors: a man in his late teens or twenties who had mild COVID-19 (a few samples of this study predate the infection). Cell type and time point are not known.

This clonotype was picked up a small number of times. The chain couples TRBV7-3 to TRBJ1-1; a possible D gene is TRBD1 (5 bases). Germline V CDR1 and CDR2: SGHTA, FQGTGA. This CDR3 spans 15 amino acids. V gave up 0 bases and J gave up 1 base, with 9 bases separating them. In nucleotides, the CDR3 is TGTGCCAGCAGCTTAACGGGGGGTCCGAACACTGAAGCTTTCTTT. Translation: CASSLTGGPNTEAFF.

DNA for the CDR3: TGTGCCAGCAGTGATCAACCCCAGCCGTCGGGGAATGAGCAGTTCTTC. Translation gives CASSDQPQPSGNEQFF. The chain has TRBV9 and TRBJ2-1, with a tentative D call TRBD2 (5 bases). The CDR3 runs 16 residues. Germline lookup yields CDR1 SGDLS and CDR2 YYNGEE. The germline V and J ends were trimmed by 5 bases and 7 bases, with 22 bases remaining between them.

This clonotype was seen only a few times. V gene TRBV6-6 combines with J gene TRBJ2-5, with D perhaps TRBD1 or TRBD2 (6 bases each). Per the germline V gene, CDR1 is MNHNY and CDR2 is SVGAGI (reference sequence). Deletions cut 1 base from V and 6 bases from J, with 12 bases between. This CDR3 comprises 14 residues. This CDR3 is CASSYYGGGQTQYF. CDR3 nucleotide sequence: TGTGCCAGCAGTTACTACGGAGGGGGGCAGACCCAGTACTTC.

In its sample, this clonotype was seen a few times. This chain links TRBV20-1 with TRBJ1-2, with 7 bases that match TRBD1. Trimming at V came to 4 bases and at J to 6 bases, leaving 5 bases not matched to a gene. Germline V gene sequence: CDR1 DFQATT, CDR2 SNEGSKA (reference sequence). CDR3 size: 12 residues. This CDR3 reads CSAKGTEDGYTF. CDR3 nucleotides: TGCAGTGCTAAGGGGACAGAAGATGGCTACACCTTC.

This clonotype was found many times. The chain couples TRBV5-1 to TRBJ2-5; D might be TRBD2 (6 bases). The germline V gene has CDR1 SGHRS and CDR2 YFSETQ. The CDR3 sequence is 15 residues long. Trimming removed 4 bases from V and 2 bases from J, with 15 bases in between. The CDR3 coding sequence is TGCGCCAGCAGCGCAAATCTCCGGGAGCAAGAGACCCAGTACTTC. Translation: CASSANLREQETQYF.

J is TRBJ2-5 and V is TRBV20-1; D is uncertain. V gave up 5 bases and J gave up 2 bases, with 12 bases separating them. Looked up from germline, CDR1 is DFQATT and CDR2 is SNEGSKA (reference sequence). The CDR3 consists of 13 residues. Here the CDR3 DNA reads TGCAGTGCTCCGGAGCTAACACAAGAGACCCAGTACTTC. Translation gives CSAPELTQETQYF.

The chain joins TRBV7-2 to TRBJ2-1; TRBD2 agrees at 7 bases. Germline loops: CDR1 SGHTA, CDR2 FQGNSA. The CDR3 contains 14 residues. With 1 base clipped from V and 10 bases from J, the junction kept 7 bases outside the gene matches. The CDR3 coding sequence is TGTGCCAGCAGCTTAGAAGGGACGGGAGGAGAGCAGTTCTTC. Encoded protein: CASSLEGTGGEQFF.

The V and J genes are TRBV7-2 and TRBJ2-3; 9 bases are a match to TRBD1. CDR3 length equals 15 residues. The ends lost 1 base at V and 1 base at J; junction bases unmatched: 0. The V gene's germline CDR1 is SGHTA and CDR2 FQGNSA. The CDR3 nucleotides read TGTGCCAGCAGCTTAGACAGGGGGCGCACAGATACGCAGTATTTT. It codes for CASSLDRGRTDTQYF.

This clonotype was seen a handful of times. The V gene is TRBV7-2, the J gene TRBJ1-2; D not certain. Trimming removed 8 bases from V and 2 bases from J, with 18 bases in between. The germline V gene has CDR1 SGHTA and CDR2 FQGNSA. This CDR3 is built from 15 residues. DNA of the CDR3: TGTGCCAGCTCCCGACAAGGTGGGCAGAACTATGGCTACACCTTC. Amino acid sequence: CASSRQGGQNYGYTF. The full variable domain, rest sourced from reference TRBV7-2 and TRBJ1-2, is GAGVSQSPSNKVTEKGKDVELRCDPISGHTALYWYRQSLGQGLEFLIYFQGNSAPDKSGLPSDRFSAERTGGSVSTLTIQRTQQEDSAVYLCASSRQGGQNYGYTFGSGTRLTVV.

The table lists this clonotype with many counts. This chain's CDR3 is CASSFSPLTVSYEQYV. In DNA, the CDR3 is TGTGCCAGCAGTTTTTCGCCTCTGACCGTATCCTACGAGCAGTACGTC. V is TRBV6-2 or TRBV6-3 and J is TRBJ2-7; no reliable D call. Trimming left V 4 bases short and J 1 base short, with 17 bases between. In germline, CDR1 is MNHEY, CDR2 SVGEGT. CDR3 length equals 16 residues.

The rearrangement uses TRBV3-1 and TRBJ2-2; no clear D. In germline, CDR1 is LGHDT, CDR2 YNNKEL (reference sequence). The length of the CDR3 is 13 residues. Trimming removed 1 base at V and 6 bases at J, with 6 bases between. CDR3 sequence: CASSQARAGELFF. For the CDR3, the DNA is TGTGCCAGCAGCCAAGCCCGTGCCGGGGAGCTGTTTTTT.

The V call is TRBV6-6, the J call TRBJ1-3, with D maybe TRBD1 (6 bases). The length of the CDR3 is 14 residues. Trimming took off 6 bases at V and 0 bases at J, with 9 bases between the two ends. Germline CDR1 reads MNHNY; CDR2 reads SVGAGI (reference sequence). The CDR3 region has the DNA TGTGCCAGCAGGAGGGGGTTCTCTGGAAACACCATATATTTT. It codes for CASRRGFSGNTIYF.

The chain is built from TRBV11-2 and TRBJ1-1; D call uncertain. The V gene's germline CDR1 is SGHAT and CDR2 FQNNGV. The CDR3 contains 15 residues. The V end was cut by 2 bases, the J end by 1 base, with 11 bases between. CDR3 in DNA: TGTGCCAGCAGCTTATTGGCAGCAAGGAACACTGAAGCTTTCTTT. Protein: CASSLLAARNTEAFF.

The chain employs TRBV7-9 and TRBJ1-2; D is uncertain. The CDR3 runs 11 residues. Germline values: CDR1 SEHNR, CDR2 FQNEAQ (reference sequence). V was clipped by 5 bases and J by 7 bases, with 8 bases between them. The CDR3, as DNA: TGTGCCAGCAGCGTAGACCTTGGCTACACCTTC. Translation: CASSVDLGYTF.

This clonotype was recorded at least ten times. The chain employs TRBV5-1 and TRBJ1-4, with D unresolved. The CDR3 runs to 15 residues. The germline V gene has CDR1 SGHRS and CDR2 YFSETQ. Trimming cost V 1 base and J 4 bases, with 11 bases left between them. The CDR3 spells CASSLRPTGNEKLFF. The CDR3 DNA follows: TGCGCCAGCAGCTTGCGGCCAACGGGTAATGAAAAACTGTTTTTT.

This rearrangement joins TRBV6-1 to TRBJ2-5; the D gene is possibly TRBD1 (6 bases). V lost 5 bases and J lost 4, with 35 bases in between. Germline CDR1 and CDR2: MNHNS and SASEGT. The CDR3 covers 21 residues. CDR3 sequence: CASSYFGGSPSGGQLGETQYF. CDR3 in DNA: TGTGCCAGCAGTTATTTTGGTGGTAGCCCGTCGGGCGGACAGCTGGGAGAGACCCAGTACTTC.

This clonotype has a count of ten or more. This chain uses TRBV11-1 with TRBJ1-1, with D uncertain. This CDR3 comprises 12 residues. In germline, CDR1 is SGHAT, CDR2 FQDESV (reference sequence). V was pared by 8 bases and J by 0 bases, with 7 bases between. For the CDR3, the DNA is TGTGCCAGCCGGGCGTTGAACACTGAAGCTTTCTTT. Its protein is CASRALNTEAFF.

The rearrangement uses TRBV3-1 and TRBJ2-7; D possibly uses TRBD1 or TRBD2 (6 bases each). The CDR3 length is 15 residues. Between the trimmed V and J ends, which lost 7 bases and 0 bases, there was a span of 16 bases. Germline CDR1 and CDR2: LGHDT and YNNKEL (reference sequence). As DNA, the CDR3 is TGTGCCAGCACTCAGAGGGGGGTGAGCTCCTACGAGCAGTACTTC. This translates into CASTQRGVSSYEQYF.

For the CDR3, the DNA is TGTGCCAGCAGCCCTACTAAGGCTGGCTCCTACAATGAGCAGTTCTTC. It encodes CASSPTKAGSYNEQFF. The chain is built from TRBV3-1 and TRBJ2-1; no clear D. Germline V CDR1 and CDR2: LGHDT, YNNKEL (reference sequence). V was pared by 4 bases and J by 0 bases, with 13 bases between. The CDR3 consists of 16 residues.

CDR3 amino acids: CAWSGTGYEAFF. The CDR3 DNA is TGTGCCTGGAGCGGGACAGGCTATGAAGCTTTCTTT. The V gene is TRBV30, the J gene TRBJ1-1; 8 positions agree with TRBD1. CDR3 length: 12 residues. CDR1 is GTSNPN, CDR2 SVGIG, per germline (reference sequence). V shed 3 bases and J 7 bases; nucleotides not matched to a gene: 4. The full variable domain, rest sourced from reference TRBV30 and TRBJ1-1, is SQTIHQWPATLVQPVGSPLSLECTVEGTSNPNLYWYRQAAGRGLQLLFYSVGIGQISSEVPQNLSASRPQDRQFILSSKKLLLSDSGFYLCAWSGTGYEAFFGQGTRLTVV.

For this clonotype: This sequence may be a read error, since a much larger clone differs from it by one base. The chain links TRBV5-1 to TRBJ2-3; 11 positions match TRBD1. V was clipped by 3 bases and J by 4 bases; unmatched bases: 7. This CDR3 contains 16 residues. Germline values: CDR1 SGHRS, CDR2 YFSETQ. CDR3 nucleotides: TGCGCCAGCAGCTCGAACGGACAGGGGGCCGCAGATACGCAGTATTTT. It specifies CASSSNGQGAADTQYF. Looking up the rest from reference TRBV5-1 and TRBJ2-3 gives the full variable domain: KAGVTQTPRYLIKTRGQQVTLSCSPISGHRSVSWYQQTPGQGLQFLFEYFSETQRNKGNFPGRFSGRQFSNSRSEMNVSTLELGDSALYLCASSSNGQGAADTQYFGPGTRLTVL.

This clonotype was counted at least ten times. The chain carries TRBV11-2 and TRBJ2-7, with D possibly matching TRBD2 (6 bases). Trimming pared 3 bases from V and 1 base from J, leaving 22 bases between. CDR1 is SGHAT and CDR2 is FQNNGV in the germline V gene. The CDR3 extends over 18 amino acids. The CDR3 loop reads CASSFSDGGGLWSYEQYV. DNA for the CDR3: TGTGCCAGCAGCTTTTCGGACGGCGGAGGGTTGTGGTCCTACGAGCAGTACGTC.

This chain joins TRBV18 and TRBJ1-1; 8 bases are shared with TRBD1. V lost 5 bases to trimming and J lost 4 bases; unmatched junction nucleotides: 6. Germline V gene lookup returns CDR1 KGHSH and CDR2 LQKENI. CDR3 length: 14 residues. The DNA for the CDR3 is TGTGCCAGCTCAGGAGGACAGGGAGGCACTGAAGCTTTCTTT. Amino acid sequence: CASSGGQGGTEAFF. Full variable domain (rest looked up from reference TRBV18 and TRBJ1-1): NAGVMQNPRHLVRRRGQEARLRCSPMKGHSHVYWYRQLPEEGLKFMVYLQKENIIDESGMPKERFSAEFPKEGPSILRIQQVVRGDSAAYFCASSGGQGGTEAFFGQGTRLTVV.

This clonotype was counted ten times or more. The chain joins TRBV7-8 to TRBJ1-6; D perhaps matches TRBD1 (6 bases). Looked up from germline, CDR1 is SGHVS and CDR2 is FQNEAQ. V was trimmed by 5 bases and J by 7 bases, leaving 15 bases between them. This CDR3 is built from 15 residues. The CDR3 region has the DNA TGTGCCAGCAGCCCGACACAGGGATACAATTCACCCCTCCACTTT. Protein: CASSPTQGYNSPLHF.

The rearrangement joins TRBV24-1 to TRBJ2-3; 9 bases are a match to TRBD2. The V and J ends lost 4 bases and 1 base, in that order; junction bases with no gene match: 8. The CDR3 length is 17 residues. Germline V lookup: CDR1 KGHDR, CDR2 SFDVKD. DNA of the CDR3: TGTGCCACCAGTGAGGGGGGAGCGGGGGGACGCACAGATACGCAGTATTTT. It yields the protein CATSEGGAGGRTDTQYF.

This sequence joins TRBV5-1 and TRBJ2-5; D may be TRBD2 (5 bases). CDR1 SGHRS and CDR2 YFSETQ come from the germline V gene. Trimming left V 0 bases short and J 5 bases short, with 14 bases between. CDR3 length: 15 amino acids. The CDR3 is CASSLVLAPSETQYF. The DNA for the CDR3 is TGCGCCAGCAGCTTGGTTCTAGCACCCTCTGAGACCCAGTACTTC. The complete variable domain, with remaining parts taken from reference TRBV5-1 and TRBJ2-5, reads KAGVTQTPRYLIKTRGQQVTLSCSPISGHRSVSWYQQTPGQGLQFLFEYFSETQRNKGNFPGRFSGRQFSNSRSEMNVSTLELGDSALYLCASSLVLAPSETQYFGPGTRLLVL.